This TCR beta chain was obtained from a study of T cells expressing NK-cell markers. Study-wide background: Sorted CD3+CD56-NKG2C+, CD3+CD56+NKG2C+ and CD3+CD56+NKG2C- T cells supplied the TCR beta repertoires. The sequencing cohort of eight donors included seven HCMV-seropositive individuals and one seronegative individual.

Reanalyzing the 5' RACE reads, TCRdb keeps one entry per CDR3 protein, without DNA. Reported are under 500,000 distinct CDR3 sequences; the ten largest clones contain 7.3%. The receptor comes from a woman between 18 and 70 years old in good health. The sequencing input was blood T cells: a sorted CD56 or NKG2C T cell subset, CD4+ or CD8+ T cells, or bulk PBMC T cells (not recorded which).

The CDR3 here is CASSSYRGQDEQYF. The chain carries TRBV28 and TRBJ2-7; with no DNA, the TCRdb D assignment of TRBD1 cannot be verified. CDR1 and CDR2 (germline): MDHEN, SYDVKM. CDR3 length: 14 amino acids.